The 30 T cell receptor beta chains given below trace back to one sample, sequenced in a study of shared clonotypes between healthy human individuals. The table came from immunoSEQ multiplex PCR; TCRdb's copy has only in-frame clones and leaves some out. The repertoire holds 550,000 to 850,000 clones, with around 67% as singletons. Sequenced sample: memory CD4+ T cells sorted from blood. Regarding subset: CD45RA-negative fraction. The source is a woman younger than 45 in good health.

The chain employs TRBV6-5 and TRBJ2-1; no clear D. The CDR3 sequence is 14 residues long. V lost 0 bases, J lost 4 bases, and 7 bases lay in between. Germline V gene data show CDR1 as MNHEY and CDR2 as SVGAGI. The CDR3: CASSYSYEYNEQFF. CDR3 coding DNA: TGTGCCAGCAGTTACTCGTACGAATACAATGAGCAGTTCTTC.

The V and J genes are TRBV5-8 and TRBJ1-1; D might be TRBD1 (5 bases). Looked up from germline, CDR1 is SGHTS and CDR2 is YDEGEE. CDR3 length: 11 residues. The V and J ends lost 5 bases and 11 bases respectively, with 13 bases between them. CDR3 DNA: TGTGCCAGCAGGAACAGGATGGTGGCTTTCTTT. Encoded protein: CASRNRMVAFF.

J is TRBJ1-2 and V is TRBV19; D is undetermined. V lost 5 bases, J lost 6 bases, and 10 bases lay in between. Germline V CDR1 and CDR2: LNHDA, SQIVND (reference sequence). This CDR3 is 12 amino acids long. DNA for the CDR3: TGTGCCAGTAGTCCCCCGCAGCATGGCTACACCTTC. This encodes CASSPPQHGYTF.

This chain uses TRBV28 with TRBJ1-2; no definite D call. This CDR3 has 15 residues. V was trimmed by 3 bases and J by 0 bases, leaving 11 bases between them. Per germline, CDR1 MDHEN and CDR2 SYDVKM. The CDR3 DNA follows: TGTGCCAGCAGTTTGGTAGCCTCACCTAACTATGGCTACACCTTC. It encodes CASSLVASPNYGYTF.

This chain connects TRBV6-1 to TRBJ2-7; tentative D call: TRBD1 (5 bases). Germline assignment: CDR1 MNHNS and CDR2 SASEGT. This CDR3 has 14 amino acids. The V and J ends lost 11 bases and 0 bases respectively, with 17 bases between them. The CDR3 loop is CAAIYGHSSYEQYF. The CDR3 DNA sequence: TGTGCCGCAATCTACGGACACAGCTCCTACGAGCAGTACTTC.

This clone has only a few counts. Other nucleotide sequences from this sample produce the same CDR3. The DNA of the CDR3 is TGTGCCAGCAGCTTAGGCGGCGATCAGCCCCAGCATTTT. Translation gives CASSLGGDQPQHF. The chain is built from TRBV11-2 and TRBJ1-5; the D is unclear. Trimming removed 1 base at V and 5 bases at J, with 6 bases between. The CDR3 is 13 residues long. CDR1 and CDR2 (germline): SGHAT, FQNNGV.

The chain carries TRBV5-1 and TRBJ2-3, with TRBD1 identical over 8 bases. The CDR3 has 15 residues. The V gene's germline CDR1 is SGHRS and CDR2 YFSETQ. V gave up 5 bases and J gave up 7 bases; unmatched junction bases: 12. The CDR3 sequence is CASSPGTGLLYTQYF. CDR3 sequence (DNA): TGCGCCAGCAGTCCCGGGACAGGTCTCTTGTATACGCAGTATTTT. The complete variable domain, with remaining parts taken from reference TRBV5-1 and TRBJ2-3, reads KAGVTQTPRYLIKTRGQQVTLSCSPISGHRSVSWYQQTPGQGLQFLFEYFSETQRNKGNFPGRFSGRQFSNSRSEMNVSTLELGDSALYLCASSPGTGLLYTQYFGPGTRLTVL.

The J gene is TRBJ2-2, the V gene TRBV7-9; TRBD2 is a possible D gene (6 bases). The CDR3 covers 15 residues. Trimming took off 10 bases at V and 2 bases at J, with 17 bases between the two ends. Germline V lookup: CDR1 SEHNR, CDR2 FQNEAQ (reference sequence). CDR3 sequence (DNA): TGTGCCATCCCCCCCGGGGGATTAAACACCGGGGAGCTGTTTTTT. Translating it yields CAIPPGGLNTGELFF.

The CDR3, as DNA: TGTGCCAGCAGCGTCCTCGGCAACAATGAGCAGTTCTTC. It specifies CASSVLGNNEQFF. J is TRBJ2-1 and V is TRBV2, with unresolved D. The germline V gene encodes CDR1 SNHLY and CDR2 FYNNEI. V was cut by 6 bases and J by 5 bases, with 11 bases left in between. The CDR3 sequence is 13 residues long.

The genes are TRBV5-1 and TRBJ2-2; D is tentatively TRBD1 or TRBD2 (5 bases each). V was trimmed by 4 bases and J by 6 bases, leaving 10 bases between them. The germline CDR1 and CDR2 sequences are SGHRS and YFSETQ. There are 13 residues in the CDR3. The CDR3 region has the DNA TGCGCCAGCAGCCCTGGGACCCCCGGGGAGCTGTTTTTT. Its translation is CASSPGTPGELFF.

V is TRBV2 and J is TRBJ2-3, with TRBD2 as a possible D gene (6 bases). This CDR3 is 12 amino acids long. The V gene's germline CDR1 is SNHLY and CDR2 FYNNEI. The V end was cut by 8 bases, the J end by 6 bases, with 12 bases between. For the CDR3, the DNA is TGTGCCAGCGGAGGGAGCGTGGATACGCAGTATTTT. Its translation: CASGGSVDTQYF.

The CDR3 DNA follows: TGTGCCAGCAGCGTAGGGAGCCTCGGGGTGACGCAGTATTTT. Its translation is CASSVGSLGVTQYF. The chain uses TRBV9 and TRBJ2-3, with D maybe TRBD2 (5 bases). V was cut by 0 bases and J by 9 bases, with 14 bases left in between. The CDR3 runs 14 residues. The V gene's germline CDR1 is SGDLS and CDR2 YYNGEE.

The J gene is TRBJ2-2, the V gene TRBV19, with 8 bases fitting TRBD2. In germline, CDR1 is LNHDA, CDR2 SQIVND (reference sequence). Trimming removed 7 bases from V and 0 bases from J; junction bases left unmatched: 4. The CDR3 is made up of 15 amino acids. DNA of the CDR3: TGTGCCAGTAAGGGGACTAGAGCGAACACCGGGGAGCTGTTTTTT. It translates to CASKGTRANTGELFF.

CDR3 nucleotide sequence: TGTGCCAGCAGCTTTACAGGGCTACGAACCTCTGGGGCCAACGTCCTGACTTTC. Translation gives CASSFTGLRTSGANVLTF. The chain is built from TRBV7-2 and TRBJ2-6, with D possibly TRBD1 on 6 matching bases. Germline V gives CDR1 SGHTA, CDR2 FQGNSA. This CDR3 region has 18 residues. Trimming pared 3 bases from V and 0 bases from J, leaving 15 bases between.

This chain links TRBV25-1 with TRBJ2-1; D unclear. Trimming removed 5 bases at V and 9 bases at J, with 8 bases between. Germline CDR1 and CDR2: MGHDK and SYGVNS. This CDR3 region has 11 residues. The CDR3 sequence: CASSLSIEQFF. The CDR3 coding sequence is TGTGCCAGCAGTCTCTCTATTGAGCAGTTCTTC.

The CDR3 protein is CASFVAGEETQYF. Written as DNA, the CDR3 is TGCGCCAGCTTTGTAGCGGGAGAAGAGACCCAGTACTTC. This chain links TRBV5-1 with TRBJ2-5, with TRBD2 matching 9 bases. CDR3 length: 13 residues. Germline CDR1 reads SGHRS; CDR2 reads YFSETQ. V gave up 7 bases and J gave up 3 bases; unmatched junction bases: 4.

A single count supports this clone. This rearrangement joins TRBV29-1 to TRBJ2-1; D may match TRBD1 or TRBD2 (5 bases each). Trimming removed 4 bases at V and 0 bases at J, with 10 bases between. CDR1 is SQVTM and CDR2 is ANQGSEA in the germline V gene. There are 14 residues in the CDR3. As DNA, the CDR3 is TGCAGCGTTGGAGGGGTGAGCTCCTACAATGAGCAGTTCTTC. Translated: CSVGGVSSYNEQFF.

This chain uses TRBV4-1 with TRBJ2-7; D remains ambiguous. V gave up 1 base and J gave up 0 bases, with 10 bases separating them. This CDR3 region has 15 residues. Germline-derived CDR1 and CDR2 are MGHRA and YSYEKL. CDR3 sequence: CASSQGIGHSYEQYF. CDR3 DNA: TGCGCCAGCAGCCAAGGTATTGGCCACTCCTACGAGCAGTACTTC.

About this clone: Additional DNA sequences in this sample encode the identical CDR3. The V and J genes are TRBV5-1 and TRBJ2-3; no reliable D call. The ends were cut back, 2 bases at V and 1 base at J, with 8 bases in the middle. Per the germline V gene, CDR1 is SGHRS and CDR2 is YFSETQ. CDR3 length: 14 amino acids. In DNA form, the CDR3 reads TGCGCCAGCAGCTTAGAAAGGGGCACAGATACGCAGTATTTT. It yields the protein CASSLERGTDTQYF. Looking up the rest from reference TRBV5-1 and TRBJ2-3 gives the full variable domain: KAGVTQTPRYLIKTRGQQVTLSCSPISGHRSVSWYQQTPGQGLQFLFEYFSETQRNKGNFPGRFSGRQFSNSRSEMNVSTLELGDSALYLCASSLERGTDTQYFGPGTRLTVL.

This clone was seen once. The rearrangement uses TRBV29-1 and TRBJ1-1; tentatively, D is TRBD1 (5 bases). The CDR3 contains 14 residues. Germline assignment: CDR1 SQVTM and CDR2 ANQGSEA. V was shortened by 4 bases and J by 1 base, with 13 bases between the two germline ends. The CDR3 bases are TGCAGCGTTGGGGTGACAGCCTCGAACACTGAAGCTTTCTTT. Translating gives CSVGVTASNTEAFF. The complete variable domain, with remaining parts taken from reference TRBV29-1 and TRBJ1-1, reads SAVISQKPSRDICQRGTSLTIQCQVDSQVTMMFWYRQQPGQSLTLIATANQGSEATYESGFVIDKFPISRPNLTFSTLTVSNMSPEDSSIYLCSVGVTASNTEAFFGQGTRLTVV.

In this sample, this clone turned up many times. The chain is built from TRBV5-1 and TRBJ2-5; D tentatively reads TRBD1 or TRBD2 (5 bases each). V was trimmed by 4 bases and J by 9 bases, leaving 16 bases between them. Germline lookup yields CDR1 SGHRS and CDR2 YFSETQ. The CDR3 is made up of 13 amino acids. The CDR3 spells CASSPMRGLAQYF. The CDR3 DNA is TGCGCCAGCAGCCCCATGAGGGGATTGGCCCAGTACTTC.

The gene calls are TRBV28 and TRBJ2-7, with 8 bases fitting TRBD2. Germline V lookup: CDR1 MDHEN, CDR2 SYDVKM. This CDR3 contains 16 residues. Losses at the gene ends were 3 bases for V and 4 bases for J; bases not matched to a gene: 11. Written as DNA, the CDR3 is TGTGCCAGCAGTTTCACCGTCGGGGCTAGCGGGTACGAGCAGTACTTC. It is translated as CASSFTVGASGYEQYF.

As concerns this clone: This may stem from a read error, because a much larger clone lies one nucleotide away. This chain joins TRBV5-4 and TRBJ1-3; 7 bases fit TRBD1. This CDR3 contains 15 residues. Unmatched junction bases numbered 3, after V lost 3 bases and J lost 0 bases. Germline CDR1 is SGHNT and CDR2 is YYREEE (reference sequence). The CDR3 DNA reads TGTGCCAGCAGCTCGGGACAGTACTCTGGAAACACCATATATTTT. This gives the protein CASSSGQYSGNTIYF. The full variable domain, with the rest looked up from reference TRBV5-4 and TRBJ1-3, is ETGVTQSPTHLIKTRGQQVTLRCSSQSGHNTVSWYQQALGQGPQFIFQYYREEENGRGNFPPRFSGLQFPNYSSELNVNALELDDSALYLCASSSGQYSGNTIYFGEGSWLTVV.

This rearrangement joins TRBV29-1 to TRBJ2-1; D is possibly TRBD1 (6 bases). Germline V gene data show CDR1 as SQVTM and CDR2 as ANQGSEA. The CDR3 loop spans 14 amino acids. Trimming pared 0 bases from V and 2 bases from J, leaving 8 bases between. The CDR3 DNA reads TGCAGCGTTGAAGACAGGGGTCCCTACAATGAGCAGTTCTTC. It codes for CSVEDRGPYNEQFF.

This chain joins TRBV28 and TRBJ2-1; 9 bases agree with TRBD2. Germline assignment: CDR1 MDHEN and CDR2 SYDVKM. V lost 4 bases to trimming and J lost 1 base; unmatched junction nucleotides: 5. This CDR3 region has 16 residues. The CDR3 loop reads CASSSGAGGSYNEQFF. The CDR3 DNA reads TGTGCCAGCAGTTCCGGGGCGGGAGGGTCCTACAATGAGCAGTTCTTC.

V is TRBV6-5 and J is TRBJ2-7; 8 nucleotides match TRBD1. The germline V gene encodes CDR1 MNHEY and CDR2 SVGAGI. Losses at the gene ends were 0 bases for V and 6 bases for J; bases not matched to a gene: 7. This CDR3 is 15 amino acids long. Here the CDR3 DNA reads TGTGCCAGCAGTTACTCCCAGGGGGCTCGTCGCGAGCAGTACTTC. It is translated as CASSYSQGARREQYF.

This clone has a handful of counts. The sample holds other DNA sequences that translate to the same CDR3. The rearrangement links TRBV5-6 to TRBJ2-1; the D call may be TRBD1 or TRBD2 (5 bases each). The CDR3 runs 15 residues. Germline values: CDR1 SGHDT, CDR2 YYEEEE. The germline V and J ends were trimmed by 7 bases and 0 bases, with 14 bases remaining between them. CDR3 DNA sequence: TGTGCCAGCTCCCGTGGGGGAAGCTCCTACAATGAGCAGTTCTTC. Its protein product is CASSRGGSSYNEQFF.

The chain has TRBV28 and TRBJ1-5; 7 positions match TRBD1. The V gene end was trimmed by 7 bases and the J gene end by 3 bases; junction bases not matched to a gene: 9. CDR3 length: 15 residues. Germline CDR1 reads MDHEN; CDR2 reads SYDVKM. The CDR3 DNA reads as TGTGCCAGCAACCCCGACAGGGTTATCAATCAGCCCCAGCATTTT. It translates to CASNPDRVINQPQHF.

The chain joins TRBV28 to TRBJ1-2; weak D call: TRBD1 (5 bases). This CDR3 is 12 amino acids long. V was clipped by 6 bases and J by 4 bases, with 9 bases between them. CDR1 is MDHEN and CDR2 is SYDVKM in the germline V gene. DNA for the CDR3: TGTGCCAGCAGCCGGCAGGGCTATGGCTACACCTTC. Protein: CASSRQGYGYTF.

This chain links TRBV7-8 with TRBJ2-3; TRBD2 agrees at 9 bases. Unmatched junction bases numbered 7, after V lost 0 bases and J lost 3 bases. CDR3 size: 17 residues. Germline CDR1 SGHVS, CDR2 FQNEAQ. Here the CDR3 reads CASSLARTSVRTDTQYF. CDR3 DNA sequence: TGTGCCAGCAGCTTAGCAAGGACTAGCGTCCGAACAGATACGCAGTATTTT.